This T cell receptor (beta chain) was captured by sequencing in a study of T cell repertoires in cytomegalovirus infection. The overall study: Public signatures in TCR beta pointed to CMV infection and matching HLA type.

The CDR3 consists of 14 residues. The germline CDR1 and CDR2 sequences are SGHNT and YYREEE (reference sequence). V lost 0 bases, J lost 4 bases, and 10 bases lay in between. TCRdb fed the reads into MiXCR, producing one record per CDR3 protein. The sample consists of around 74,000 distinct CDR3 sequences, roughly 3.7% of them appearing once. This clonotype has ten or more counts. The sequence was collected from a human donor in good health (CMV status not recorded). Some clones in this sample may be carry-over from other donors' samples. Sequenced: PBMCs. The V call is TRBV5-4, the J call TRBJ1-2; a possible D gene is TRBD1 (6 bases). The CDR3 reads CASSLGDRLYGYTF. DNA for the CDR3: TGTGCCAGCAGCTTGGGAGACAGGCTCTATGGCTACACCTTC.